What follows are 27 T cell receptor beta chains derived from one specimen sequenced in a study of beta chain features in type 1 diabetes. Overall study findings and caveats: Type 1 diabetes patients had TCRB CDR3s that were shorter (moderately but significantly so) in all four CD4+ subsets.

As every portion of the isolated RNA was reverse transcribed, the sequencing read expressed TCRB transcripts. Libraries were prepared by immunoSEQ multiplex PCR; TCRdb keeps only in-frame clonotypes and omits some of them. The top ten hold about 0.078% of the sample, which has about 230,000 clones, approximately 16% seen once. These receptors' targets are unknown. Sequenced: naive CD4+ T cells from blood. The receptors stem from a man between 25 and 39 years old with type 1 diabetes.

The chain uses TRBV27 and TRBJ2-3, with a weak D call TRBD1 (5 bases). With 2 bases removed from V and 4 bases from J, the gap between germline ends came to 7 bases. Germline values: CDR1 MNHEY, CDR2 SMNVEV (reference sequence). The CDR3 is made up of 13 amino acids. In DNA form, the CDR3 reads TGTGCCAGCAGTTTACAGGGATCAGATACGCAGTATTTT. Residues: CASSLQGSDTQYF.

The V gene is TRBV9, the J gene TRBJ2-2; D gene ambiguous. The CDR3 totals 14 residues. Germline V gene lookup returns CDR1 SGDLS and CDR2 YYNGEE. V lost 0 bases to trimming and J lost 4 bases, with 7 bases between them. The CDR3 spells CASSVELSTGELFF. As DNA, the CDR3 is TGTGCCAGCAGCGTAGAACTATCCACCGGGGAGCTGTTTTTT.

The gene calls are TRBV11-1 and TRBJ2-7, with 10 nucleotides matching TRBD2. The V gene's germline CDR1 is SGHAT and CDR2 FQDESV (reference sequence). This CDR3 contains 15 residues. Trimming cost V 7 bases and J 1 base; bases outside gene matches: 7. The CDR3 spells CASTYGLAASYEQYF. The CDR3 DNA is TGTGCCAGCACCTACGGACTAGCGGCATCCTACGAGCAGTACTTC.

This chain joins TRBV7-2 and TRBJ2-1; no clear D. Trimming removed 5 bases from V and 9 bases from J, with 14 bases in between. The germline gives CDR1 SGHTA, CDR2 FQGNSA. CDR3 length equals 13 residues. The CDR3 protein is CASSGRNEGEQFF. The CDR3 bases are TGTGCCAGCAGCGGACGAAACGAAGGTGAGCAGTTCTTC.

The chain carries TRBV29-1 and TRBJ1-5; TRBD1 matches at 8 bases. Germline CDR1 reads SQVTM; CDR2 reads ANQGSEA. This CDR3 has 11 residues. The junction had 2 bases not matched to a gene; V was cut back by 7 bases and J by 6 bases. The CDR3 nucleotides read TGCAGCGGCGACAGGGGTCAGCCCCAGCATTTT. The encoded protein is CSGDRGQPQHF. Filled out from reference TRBV29-1 and TRBJ1-5, the complete variable domain reads SAVISQKPSRDICQRGTSLTIQCQVDSQVTMMFWYRQQPGQSLTLIATANQGSEATYESGFVIDKFPISRPNLTFSTLTVSNMSPEDSSIYLCSGDRGQPQHFGDGTRLSIL.

This clone occurred a few times. J is TRBJ2-7 and V is TRBV25-1; 8 nucleotides line up with TRBD2. The germline CDR1 and CDR2 sequences are MGHDK and SYGVNS. J lost 5 bases, V lost 3 bases, and 9 bases had no gene match. This CDR3 has 15 residues. CDR3 coding DNA: TGTGCCAGCAGTGATACCGGGAGGGGCATGGACGAGCAGTACTTC. It encodes CASSDTGRGMDEQYF.

A few counts support this clone. The identical CDR3 is also encoded by other nucleotide sequences in the sample. The V and J genes are TRBV30 and TRBJ2-1; D might be TRBD2 (5 bases). The germline gives CDR1 GTSNPN, CDR2 SVGIG (reference sequence). CDR3 size: 13 residues. The V end was cut by 3 bases, the J end by 0 bases, with 6 bases between. The CDR3, as DNA: TGTGCCTGGAGCGGGGACTCCTACAATGAGCAGTTCTTC. It is translated as CAWSGDSYNEQFF.

The rearrangement uses TRBV5-6 and TRBJ2-7; D gene uncertain. The length of the CDR3 is 15 residues. V lost 4 bases to trimming and J lost 0 bases, with 14 bases between them. CDR1 is SGHDT and CDR2 is YYEEEE in the germline V gene. CDR3 amino acids: CASSPWIRSSYEQYF. The CDR3 bases are TGTGCCAGCAGCCCCTGGATCAGGAGCTCCTACGAGCAGTACTTC.

Written as DNA, the CDR3 is TGTGCCTGGAGTAGCGGGTACTCTGGGGCCAACGTCCTGACTTTC. Its protein product is CAWSSGYSGANVLTF. This chain connects TRBV30 to TRBJ2-6; perhaps TRBD2 as D (6 bases). The V gene lost 2 bases and the J gene lost 0 bases, with 8 bases spanning the gap. The CDR3 runs to 15 residues. Germline assignment: CDR1 GTSNPN and CDR2 SVGIG (reference sequence). The full variable domain, its missing parts supplied by reference TRBV30 and TRBJ2-6, is SQTIHQWPATLVQPVGSPLSLECTVEGTSNPNLYWYRQAAGRGLQLLFYSVGIGQISSEVPQNLSASRPQDRQFILSSKKLLLSDSGFYLCAWSSGYSGANVLTFGAGSRLTVL.

The V gene is TRBV29-1, the J gene TRBJ2-1; D call uncertain. The CDR3 loop spans 16 amino acids. V was pared by 4 bases and J by 7 bases, with 23 bases between. The germline V gene has CDR1 SQVTM and CDR2 ANQGSEA. The CDR3 nucleotides read TGCAGCGTTGCTAGGCCATTAGAACGGGTGAAGAATGAGCAGTTCTTC. Amino acid sequence: CSVARPLERVKNEQFF.

This clone has more than one count but fewer than ten. CDR3 sequence: CASSRDREHYGYTF. The CDR3 DNA reads TGCGCCAGCAGTCGGGACAGGGAACACTATGGCTACACCTTC. V usage is TRBV4-3 and J usage is TRBJ1-2, with TRBD1 matching 9 bases. Germline V gene sequence: CDR1 LGHNA, CDR2 YSLEER. V was pared by 6 bases and J by 3 bases, with 5 bases of the junction left unmatched. The CDR3 has 14 residues.

Only a few counts were recorded for this clone. This sequence joins TRBV19 and TRBJ2-3; D gene uncertain. V dropped 7 bases and J dropped 3 bases, with 14 bases sitting between them. Germline V gives CDR1 LNHDA, CDR2 SQIVND (reference sequence). The CDR3 is made up of 14 amino acids. Here the CDR3 DNA reads TGTGCCAGTACCCTAACGGCCCAGACAGATACGCAGTATTTT. Protein: CASTLTAQTDTQYF.

V and J are TRBV9 and TRBJ2-1; 11 bases are a match to TRBD2. The junction had 8 bases not matched to a gene; V was cut back by 4 bases and J by 8 bases. The germline CDR1 and CDR2 sequences are SGDLS and YYNGEE. The CDR3 extends over 15 amino acids. In DNA, the CDR3 is TGTGCCAGCAGCACAACTAGCGGGAGTTGGGATGAGCAGTTCTTC. This encodes CASSTTSGSWDEQFF.

This clone came up a few times. The chain links TRBV6-1 to TRBJ2-4, with unresolved D. CDR3 length: 14 residues. Germline V gives CDR1 MNHNS, CDR2 SASEGT. Trimming removed 10 bases at V and 0 bases at J, with 13 bases between. CDR3 nucleotides: TGTGCCACCATCGAAACGATAGCCAAAAACATTCAGTACTTC. Encoded protein: CATIETIAKNIQYF.

The chain links TRBV14 to TRBJ2-5; unclear D gene. Deletions cut 4 bases from V and 5 bases from J, with 29 bases between. The CDR3 spans 19 residues. In germline, CDR1 is SGHDN, CDR2 FVKESK. The CDR3 reads CASSRNNLGPPRSKETQYF. CDR3 coding DNA: TGTGCCAGCAGCCGCAACAACCTCGGTCCTCCACGCAGTAAGGAGACCCAGTACTTC.

This CDR3 is CAIRQGAGNEKLFF. In nucleotides, the CDR3 is TGTGCCATCAGGCAGGGGGCAGGTAATGAAAAACTGTTTTTT. The gene calls are TRBV10-3 and TRBJ1-4; 8 bases fit TRBD1. Trimming cost V 6 bases and J 4 bases; bases outside gene matches: 4. Germline loops: CDR1 ENHRY, CDR2 SYGVKD. CDR3 length equals 14 residues.

This clone showed up just a few times. V and J are TRBV14 and TRBJ2-2, with a weak D call TRBD2 (5 bases). Trimming cost V 1 base and J 1 base, with 10 bases left between them. CDR3 length: 16 residues. Germline-derived CDR1 and CDR2 are SGHDN and FVKESK. CDR3 sequence reads: CASSQVPGGNTGELFF. Here the CDR3 DNA reads TGTGCCAGCAGCCAAGTCCCAGGAGGGAACACCGGGGAGCTGTTTTTT.

The V call is TRBV18, the J call TRBJ2-1; tentative D call: TRBD1 (5 bases). CDR1 and CDR2 (germline): KGHSH, LQKENI. This CDR3 spans 14 amino acids. Trimming cost V 3 bases and J 8 bases, with 14 bases left between them. Here the CDR3 DNA reads TGTGCCAGCTCACCCCAGGGTCCTAAGGATGAGCAGTTCTTC. Translating gives CASSPQGPKDEQFF.

The chain employs TRBV9 and TRBJ1-3; D is unclear. V lost 1 base, J lost 0 bases, and 11 bases lay in between. The germline CDR1 and CDR2 sequences are SGDLS and YYNGEE. CDR3 length equals 16 residues. The CDR3: CASSVSPTNSGNTIYF. Written as DNA, the CDR3 is TGTGCCAGCAGCGTATCCCCGACTAACTCTGGAAACACCATATATTTT.

V is TRBV30 and J is TRBJ2-3, with a weak D call TRBD1 (6 bases). Germline V gene data show CDR1 as GTSNPN and CDR2 as SVGIG (reference sequence). The CDR3 is 12 residues long. The germline V and J ends were trimmed by 8 bases and 4 bases, with 13 bases remaining between them. DNA for the CDR3: TGTGCCCTGGCTTCAGGGGCAGATACGCAGTATTTT. Translated: CALASGADTQYF.

V usage is TRBV5-4 and J usage is TRBJ2-7; possibly TRBD1 for D (6 bases). This CDR3 has 13 amino acids. V lost 6 bases to trimming and J lost 3 bases, with 13 bases between them. CDR1 is SGHNT, CDR2 YYREEE, per germline (reference sequence). This chain's CDR3 is CASTAQGFYEQYF. For the CDR3, the DNA is TGTGCCAGCACCGCTCAGGGGTTCTACGAGCAGTACTTC.

V and J are TRBV29-1 and TRBJ2-6; TRBD1 aligns across 10 bases. V gave up 7 bases and J gave up 0 bases; unmatched junction bases: 3. Germline-derived CDR1 and CDR2 are SQVTM and ANQGSEA. The CDR3 is 15 amino acids. For the CDR3, the DNA is TGCAGCGCCCGGGACAGGGGCTCTGGGGCCAACGTCCTGACTTTC. Residues: CSARDRGSGANVLTF.

This chain connects TRBV28 to TRBJ2-7, with D perhaps assigned TRBD1 or TRBD2 (5 bases each). This CDR3 is built from 13 residues. Deletions cut 5 bases from V and 6 bases from J, with 14 bases between. The germline V gene has CDR1 MDHEN and CDR2 SYDVKM. The DNA of the CDR3 is TGTGCCAGCAGTCCTACCGGGACCCGCGAGCAGTACTTC. This translates into CASSPTGTREQYF.

The chain couples TRBV29-1 to TRBJ1-2; perhaps TRBD1 as D (6 bases). V lost 4 bases, J lost 7 bases, and 13 bases lay in between. CDR3 length: 12 amino acids. Germline lookup yields CDR1 SQVTM and CDR2 ANQGSEA. The CDR3 DNA reads TGCAGCGTTGTGTATGGGGGGGCTGGCTACACCTTC. Encoded protein: CSVVYGGAGYTF.

The chain recombines TRBV2 with TRBJ2-5; D possibly corresponds to TRBD1 (6 bases). V shed 1 base and J shed 4 bases, with 16 bases lying between them. CDR1 and CDR2 from the germline V gene are SNHLY and FYNNEI. This CDR3 has 16 residues. The DNA of the CDR3 is TGTGCCAGCAGTGAAGGTGGGACACCGGCCAGAGAGACCCAGTACTTC. Its protein product is CASSEGGTPARETQYF.

This clone was observed a few times. V usage is TRBV14 and J usage is TRBJ2-5; D possibly corresponds to TRBD1 (6 bases). With 1 base removed from V and 4 bases from J, the gap between germline ends came to 13 bases. Per germline, CDR1 SGHDN and CDR2 FVKESK. This CDR3 is built from 15 residues. The CDR3 DNA is TGTGCCAGCAGCCAAGTGCGGAGAGGGGGAGAGACCCAGTACTTC. Its translation: CASSQVRRGGETQYF.

This clone was counted a few times. V usage is TRBV5-1 and J usage is TRBJ2-1, with a possible D match to TRBD2 (5 bases). V lost 0 bases and J lost 10, with 5 bases in between. Looked up from germline, CDR1 is SGHRS and CDR2 is YFSETQ. This CDR3 contains 11 residues. CDR3 in amino acids: CASSLAGEQFF. The CDR3 DNA reads TGCGCCAGCAGCTTGGCGGGGGAGCAGTTCTTC.